Each of the 20 T cell receptor beta chains below was sequenced from the same sample in a study of T cells in localized non-small cell lung cancer (dated by TCRdb to the early 2020s). The method was the immunoSEQ multiplex PCR assay. TCRdb holds this immuneACCESS table with in-frame rearrangements only. Some clones are missing; in checked studies, unresolved V genes explain under half, and the rest has no known cause. Present in this sample are about 72,000 clones, about four fifths of which were seen just once. Approximately 15% of the sample lies in the top ten. Sequences were derived from peripheral blood, sampled before any cancer treatment. The receptors originated from an older female donor with stage I lung adenocarcinoma.

This clone was observed a single time. The J gene is TRBJ2-7, the V gene TRBV6-5; D may be TRBD1 (7 bases). The CDR3 is 15 residues long. The V gene's germline CDR1 is MNHEY and CDR2 SVGAGI. V was pared by 7 bases and J by 0 bases, with 16 bases between. CDR3 sequence reads: CASTSGGILSYEQYF. CDR3 coding DNA: TGTGCCAGCACCTCAGGGGGGATACTCTCCTACGAGCAGTACTTC.

The chain uses TRBV15 and TRBJ1-2; the D gene is possibly TRBD1 (5 bases). The CDR3 runs to 14 residues. Trimming cost V 0 bases and J 4 bases, with 9 bases left between them. Germline CDR1 reads LNHNV; CDR2 reads YYDKDF (reference sequence). The CDR3 loop is CATSRDAGIYGYTF. DNA of the CDR3: TGTGCCACCAGCAGAGATGCAGGGATCTATGGCTACACCTTC.

This chain uses TRBV23-1 with TRBJ1-1; maybe TRBD1 (5 bases). TRBV23-1 is annotated as an ORF whose role is uncertain. The CDR3 is made up of 16 amino acids. The ends were cut back, 1 base at V and 6 bases at J, with 18 bases in the middle. This CDR3 is CASSQFDPGRRAEAFF. CDR3 bases: TGCGCCAGCAGTCAATTTGACCCGGGGCGGCGGGCTGAAGCTTTCTTT.

V is TRBV7-2 and J is TRBJ2-5, with TRBD2 identical over 7 bases. The CDR3 loop spans 13 amino acids. After removal of 4 bases from V and 4 bases from J, the junction contained 3 bases not matched to a gene. Germline CDR1 and CDR2: SGHTA and FQGNSA. The CDR3 DNA reads as TGTGCCAGCAGCTCGAGGGAGGGAGAGACCCAGTACTTC. Residues: CASSSREGETQYF.

This clone has a single count. CDR3 DNA: TGTGCCAGCAGCTTAGCACGGGAATCCCCCGAGCAGTACTTC. This gives the protein CASSLARESPEQYF. The chain employs TRBV7-9 and TRBJ2-7; TRBD2 might be the D (5 bases). The V end lost 0 bases, the J end lost 6 bases, and 12 bases lay between the germline ends. The CDR3 consists of 14 residues. Germline CDR1 and CDR2: SEHNR and FQNEAQ (reference sequence).

The chain has TRBV18 and TRBJ1-5, with 8 bases aligning to TRBD1. The V and J ends lost 3 bases and 6 bases, in that order; junction bases with no gene match: 13. The CDR3 has 17 amino acids. Germline V gene lookup returns CDR1 KGHSH and CDR2 LQKENI. CDR3 sequence: CASSPTGAGYSGQPQHF. The CDR3 DNA reads TGTGCCAGCTCACCGACAGGGGCAGGGTATAGCGGTCAGCCCCAGCATTTT.

The gene calls are TRBV27 and TRBJ2-7, with D perhaps TRBD1 or TRBD2 (5 bases each). The CDR3 loop spans 15 amino acids. CDR1 and CDR2 (germline): MNHEY, SMNVEV (reference sequence). Trimming cost V 8 bases and J 3 bases, with 20 bases left between them. CDR3 in DNA: TGTGCCAGCCACCCCCTTGGGGGTCCCTTCTACGAGCAGTACTTC. It specifies CASHPLGGPFYEQYF.

This clone was detected once. The V call is TRBV5-1, the J call TRBJ2-1, with TRBD2 matching 11 bases. The CDR3 consists of 16 residues. V was pared by 4 bases and J by 0 bases, with 3 bases of the junction left unmatched. Germline V gene lookup returns CDR1 SGHRS and CDR2 YFSETQ. CDR3 loop: CASSITSGSSYNEQFF. CDR3 in DNA: TGCGCCAGCAGCATAACTAGCGGGAGCTCCTACAATGAGCAGTTCTTC.

This clone has only a few counts. The rearrangement links TRBV6-5 to TRBJ1-1; D unclear. Deletions cut 7 bases from V and 10 bases from J, with 10 bases between. Germline CDR1 is MNHEY and CDR2 is SVGAGI. The CDR3 consists of 10 residues. The CDR3: CASTRPRAFF. CDR3 DNA: TGTGCCAGCACTCGACCCAGAGCTTTCTTT.

The V and J genes are TRBV6-5 and TRBJ1-5, with 9 nucleotides matching TRBD1. The V and J ends lost 2 bases and 2 bases, in that order; junction bases with no gene match: 1. The CDR3 totals 15 residues. CDR1 and CDR2 (germline): MNHEY, SVGAGI. CDR3 DNA: TGTGCCAGCAGTTACAGGACAGGGGGCAATCAGCCCCAGCATTTT. It encodes CASSYRTGGNQPQHF.

This clone appeared once. The chain links TRBV10-3 to TRBJ1-1; D is unclear. CDR3 size: 12 residues. Germline V gives CDR1 ENHRY, CDR2 SYGVKD. V was trimmed by 6 bases and J by 8 bases, leaving 13 bases between them. The CDR3 reads CAISEPRSEAFF. As DNA, the CDR3 is TGTGCCATCAGCGAACCCAGATCAGAAGCTTTCTTT.

The CDR3 DNA follows: TGTGCCAGCAAGGAGGTTGTCACTAATGAAAAACTGTTTTTT. This encodes CASKEVVTNEKLFF. This chain uses TRBV28 with TRBJ1-4; D ambiguous. This CDR3 has 14 residues. CDR1 MDHEN and CDR2 SYDVKM come from the germline V gene. The germline V and J ends were trimmed by 7 bases and 2 bases, with 11 bases remaining between them.

This chain connects TRBV28 to TRBJ2-1; 10 positions match TRBD1. Trimming took 11 bases from V and 8 from J; bases not matched to a gene: 12. The germline V gene encodes CDR1 MDHEN and CDR2 SYDVKM. The CDR3 runs to 14 residues. CDR3: CASRPGQGLYEQFF. CDR3 DNA sequence: TGTGCCTCACGACCGGGACAGGGGTTATATGAGCAGTTCTTC.

The J gene is TRBJ1-1, the V gene TRBV7-3, with 7 nucleotides matching TRBD1. V shed 6 bases and J 0 bases; nucleotides not matched to a gene: 7. The CDR3 sequence is 15 residues long. Germline CDR1 is SGHTA and CDR2 is FQGTGA. The CDR3 loop is CASSEQGKLNTEAFF. The CDR3 coding sequence is TGTGCCAGCAGTGAACAGGGGAAGTTGAACACTGAAGCTTTCTTT.

This clone was seen only once. The V call is TRBV6-6, the J call TRBJ2-7, with D maybe TRBD2 (7 bases). V was clipped by 7 bases and J by 4 bases, with 14 bases between them. The CDR3 consists of 13 residues. Germline loops: CDR1 MNHNY, CDR2 SVGAGI (reference sequence). This chain's CDR3 is CASKRGGEYEQYF. The CDR3 DNA reads as TGTGCCAGCAAGAGGGGGGGGGAATACGAGCAGTACTTC.

The J gene is TRBJ2-5, the V gene TRBV11-2; D is possibly TRBD1 (5 bases). Germline CDR1 and CDR2: SGHAT and FQNNGV. V gave up 1 base and J gave up 10 bases, with 7 bases separating them. The CDR3 loop spans 11 amino acids. The CDR3, as DNA: TGTGCCAGCAGCTTAGGACAGTTCCAGTACTTC. This translates into CASSLGQFQYF.

V is TRBV9 and J is TRBJ2-4, with D possibly being TRBD2 (6 bases). Germline-derived CDR1 and CDR2 are SGDLS and YYNGEE. CDR3 length equals 17 residues. V lost 4 bases to trimming and J lost 0 bases, with 17 bases between them. CDR3 residues: CASSPRTGGEAKNIQYF. CDR3 DNA sequence: TGTGCCAGCAGCCCCCGGACGGGCGGGGAAGCCAAAAACATTCAGTACTTC.

The chain has TRBV18 and TRBJ2-7; D unclear. Germline V gives CDR1 KGHSH, CDR2 LQKENI. The CDR3 is 12 residues long. With 3 bases removed from V and 3 bases from J, the gap between germline ends came to 6 bases. CDR3 in amino acids: CASSPQDYEQYF. The CDR3 region has the DNA TGTGCCAGCTCACCCCAGGACTACGAGCAGTACTTC.

The chain has TRBV6-6 and TRBJ1-1; D is possibly TRBD1 (5 bases). The CDR3 runs to 12 residues. The germline CDR1 and CDR2 sequences are MNHNY and SVGAGI (reference sequence). Trimming shortened V by 11 bases and J by 1 base, and 11 bases separated the two germline ends. CDR3 sequence: CASDDRNTEAFF. CDR3 coding DNA: TGTGCCTCAGACGACAGGAACACTGAAGCTTTCTTT.

The chain combines TRBV30 with TRBJ2-7; D uncertain. Germline V gene sequence: CDR1 GTSNPN, CDR2 SVGIG (reference sequence). V gave up 1 base and J gave up 0 bases, with 7 bases separating them. This CDR3 is built from 13 residues. The CDR3 DNA sequence: TGTGCCTGGAGTGGTGGGATCTCCTACGAGCAGTACTTC. Translation gives CAWSGGISYEQYF.